This T cell receptor (beta chain) stems from a study of shared clonotypes between healthy human individuals. This clone was recorded a few times. This table comes from immunoSEQ multiplex PCR, and its TCRdb copy is limited to in-frame clones, with some not included. Here the sample spans fewer than 650,000 clones, 60% to 85% being singletons. Looked up from germline, CDR1 is SGHTA and CDR2 is FQGNSA. This CDR3 is built from 14 residues. Trimming shortened V by 0 bases and J by 7 bases, and 9 bases separated the two germline ends. The TCR comes from a woman aged 40-49 years in good health. Some clones in this sample may be carry-over from other donors' samples. The sequenced sample was PBMCs. This chain links TRBV7-2 with TRBJ1-4; D is uncertain. The CDR3 here is CASSLARGSEKLFF. CDR3 nucleotide sequence: TGTGCCAGCAGCTTAGCGCGGGGAAGTGAAAAACTGTTTTTT.